This TCR beta chain stems from a study of B cell selection in AIRE deficiency. As for this clone: What it binds is unknown.

The method was immunoSEQ multiplex PCR; TCRdb's version includes in-frame clones alone and lacks a portion of them. The sample carries about 23,000 clones, about 97% recorded once. The CDR3 length is 14 residues. Per the germline V gene, CDR1 is MDHEN and CDR2 is SYDVKM. With 8 bases clipped from V and 1 base from J, the junction kept 4 bases outside the gene matches. Study-level results: Shared Treg sequences had shorter CDR3s, biased toward rearrangements with few non-templated insertions. Of 3,000 to 4,500 shared Treg TCRbeta sequences, around 30% were healthy-only, around 9.3% patient-only. In TCRBV usage, CDR3 length and diversity, patient Tconv and Treg cells matched healthy donors.

CD4+CD127+ cells were sorted as the conventional CD4 T cells. Sequencing was done on a sample of conventional CD4+ T cells sorted from PBMCs. The receptor's source is a human donor with AIRE deficiency. The V and J genes are TRBV28 and TRBJ2-7; 11 positions agree with TRBD1. DNA for the CDR3: TGTGCCAGCTTCGGGACAGGGGGATCCTACGAGCAGTACTTC. Translating it yields CASFGTGGSYEQYF.